The text below deals with one T cell receptor (beta chain). Its matching antigen is unknown. The data belong to a study of monozygotic twins with inflammatory bowel disease. Findings and caveats of the study: Healthy twins shared more clonotypes with others than IBD patients, most markedly active ones.

TCRdb reprocessed the 5' RACE reads and stores each CDR3 protein as one record, lacking DNA. The sample table includes some 440,000 distinct CDR3 sequences. The CDR3 totals 17 residues. The rearrangement links TRBV12-2 to TRBJ1-1; absent DNA, TCRdb's TRBD1 call cannot be checked. TRBV12-2 constitutes a pseudogene. Sequencing was carried out using blood. This receptor was identified in a human donor with ulcerative colitis or Crohn's disease, or a healthy co-twin of an affected twin (not recorded which). The chain's CDR3 is CASRHLKRGQGNTEAFF.